The text below deals with one T cell receptor (beta chain). The record originates from a study of blood T cell repertoires in COVID-19. The wider study: COVID-19 samples, acute and convalescent, were from the United States, Italy and Spain. PBMCs, B-cell-depleted T cells, or T cells provided the cDNA or gDNA that made up the material.

The germline V gene encodes CDR1 SGHDN and CDR2 FVKESK. The CDR3 is made up of 14 amino acids. The ends were cut back, 1 base at V and 4 bases at J, with 8 bases in the middle. Study processing details: Scientists estimated how many nucleated cells there were by amplifying reference gene primers. Produced via immunoSEQ multiplex PCR; TCRdb's table is partial and in-frame only. The V and J calls and the clone size are those of that table, but D and trimming were determined from the DNA. Among roughly 260,000 clones listed, around 89% were seen once. This chain uses TRBV14 with TRBJ1-3, with D possibly TRBD1 on 5 matching bases. The sequence was collected from a woman in her forties with acute or convalescent COVID-19. Sequencing was carried out using peripheral blood. This chain's CDR3 is CASSQGAGGNTIYF. CDR3 DNA sequence: TGTGCCAGCAGCCAAGGGGCAGGGGGAAACACCATATATTTT.